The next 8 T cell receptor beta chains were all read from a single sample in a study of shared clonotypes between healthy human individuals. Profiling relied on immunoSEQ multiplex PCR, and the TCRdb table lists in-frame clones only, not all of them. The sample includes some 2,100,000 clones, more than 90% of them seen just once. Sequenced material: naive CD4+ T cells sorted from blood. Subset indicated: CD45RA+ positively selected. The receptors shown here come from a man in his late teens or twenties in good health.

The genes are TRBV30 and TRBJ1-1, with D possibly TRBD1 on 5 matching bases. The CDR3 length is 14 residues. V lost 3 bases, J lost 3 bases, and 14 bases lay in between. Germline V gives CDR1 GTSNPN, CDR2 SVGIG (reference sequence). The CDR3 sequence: CAWRGRGWDTEAFF. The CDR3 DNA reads TGTGCCTGGAGAGGGAGGGGTTGGGACACTGAAGCTTTCTTT.

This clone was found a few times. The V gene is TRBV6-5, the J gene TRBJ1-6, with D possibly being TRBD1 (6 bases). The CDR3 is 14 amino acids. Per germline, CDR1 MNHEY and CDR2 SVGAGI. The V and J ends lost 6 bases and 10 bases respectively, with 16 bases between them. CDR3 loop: CASRLDSLGSPLHF. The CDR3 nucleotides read TGTGCCAGCAGACTGGACAGTCTGGGATCACCCCTCCACTTT.

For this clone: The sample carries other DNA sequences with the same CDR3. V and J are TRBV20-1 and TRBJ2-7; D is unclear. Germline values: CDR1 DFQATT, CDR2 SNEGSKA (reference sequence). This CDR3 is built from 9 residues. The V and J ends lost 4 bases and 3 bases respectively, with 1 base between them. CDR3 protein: CSANYEQYF. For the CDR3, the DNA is TGCAGTGCTAACTACGAGCAGTACTTC.

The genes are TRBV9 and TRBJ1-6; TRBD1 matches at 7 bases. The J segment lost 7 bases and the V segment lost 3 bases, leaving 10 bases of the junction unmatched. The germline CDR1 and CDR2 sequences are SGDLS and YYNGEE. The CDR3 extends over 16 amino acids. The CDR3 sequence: CASSARQGWENSPLHF. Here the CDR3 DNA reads TGTGCCAGCAGCGCAAGACAGGGCTGGGAAAATTCACCCCTCCACTTT.

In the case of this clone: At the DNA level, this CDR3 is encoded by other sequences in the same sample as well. The CDR3 spells CASSGTGEKLFF. The CDR3 region has the DNA TGTGCCAGCAGTGGGACAGGGGAAAAACTGTTTTTT. The genes are TRBV2 and TRBJ1-4; TRBD1 aligns across 8 bases. The V gene's germline CDR1 is SNHLY and CDR2 FYNNEI. The trim removed 4 bases at V and 8 bases at J, leaving 0 bases unmatched. This CDR3 has 12 amino acids.

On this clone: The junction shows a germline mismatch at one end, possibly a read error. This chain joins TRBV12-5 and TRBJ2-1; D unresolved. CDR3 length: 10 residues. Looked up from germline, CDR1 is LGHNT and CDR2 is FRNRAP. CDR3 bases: TGTGCTAGTGGTTTAAAAGACGAACTCTTC. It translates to CASGLKDELF. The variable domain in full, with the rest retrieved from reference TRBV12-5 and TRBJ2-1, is DARVTQTPRHKVTEMGQEVTMRCQPILGHNTVFWYRQTMMQGLELLAYFRNRAPLDDSGMPKDRFSAEMPDATLATLKIQPSEPRDSAVYFCASGLKDELFGPGTRLTVL.

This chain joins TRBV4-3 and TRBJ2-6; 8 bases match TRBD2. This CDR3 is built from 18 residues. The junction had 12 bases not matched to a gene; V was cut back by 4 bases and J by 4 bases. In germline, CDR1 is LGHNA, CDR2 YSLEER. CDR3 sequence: CASSRGHLTSGGANVLTF. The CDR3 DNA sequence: TGCGCCAGCAGCCGAGGACACCTCACTAGCGGCGGGGCCAACGTCCTGACTTTC.

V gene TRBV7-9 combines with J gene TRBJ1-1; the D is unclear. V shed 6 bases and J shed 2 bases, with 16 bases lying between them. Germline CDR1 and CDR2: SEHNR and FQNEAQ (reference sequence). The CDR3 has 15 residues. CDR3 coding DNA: TGTGCCAGCAGTAAACCAGGAACAGCTAACACTGAAGCTTTCTTT. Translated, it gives CASSKPGTANTEAFF. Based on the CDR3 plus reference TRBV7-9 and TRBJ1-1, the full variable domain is DTGVSQNPRHKITKRGQNVTFRCDPISEHNRLYWYRQTLGQGPEFLTYFQNEAQLEKSRLLSDRFSAERPKGSFSTLEIQRTEQGDSAMYLCASSKPGTANTEAFFGQGTRLTVV.